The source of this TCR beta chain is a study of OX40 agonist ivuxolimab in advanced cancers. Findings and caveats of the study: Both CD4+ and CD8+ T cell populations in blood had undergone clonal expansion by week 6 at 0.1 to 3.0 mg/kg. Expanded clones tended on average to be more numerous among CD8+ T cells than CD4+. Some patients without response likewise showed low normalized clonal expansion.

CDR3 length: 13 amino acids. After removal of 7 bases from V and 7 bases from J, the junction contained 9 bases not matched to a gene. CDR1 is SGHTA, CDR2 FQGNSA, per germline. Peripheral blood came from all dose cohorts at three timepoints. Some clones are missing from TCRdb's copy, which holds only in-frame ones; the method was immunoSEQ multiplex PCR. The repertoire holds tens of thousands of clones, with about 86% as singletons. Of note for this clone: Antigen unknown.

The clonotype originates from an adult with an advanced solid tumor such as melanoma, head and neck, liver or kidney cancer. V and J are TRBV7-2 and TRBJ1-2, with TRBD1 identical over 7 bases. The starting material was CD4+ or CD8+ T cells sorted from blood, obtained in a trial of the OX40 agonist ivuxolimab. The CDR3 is CASTLTGMGGYTF. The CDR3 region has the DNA TGTGCCAGCACCCTGACAGGGATGGGTGGCTACACCTTC.